The present T cell receptor (beta chain) was sequenced within a study of shared clonotypes between healthy human individuals. Study overall: Per-donor plates numbered three CD4 naive, three CD4 memory, two CD8 naive and one CD8 memory.

Trimming removed 5 bases at V and 5 bases at J, with 16 bases between. The CDR3 covers 14 residues. From germline, CDR1 is LNHDA and CDR2 SQIVND (reference sequence). Study-level points and caveats: For naive CD4 cells, 4% to 6% of clonotypes were shared across a handful of donors. The study sampled only blood, and tissue repertoires likely differ.

For this clone: Its cognate antigen is unknown.

Donors comprised healthy HIV-negative adults lacking recent acute infections or vaccinations. Profiled with immunoSEQ multiplex PCR; TCRdb holds only in-frame clones, not every one. The table lists 110,000 or so clones, around two thirds of them singletons. The clonotype comes from a young woman in good health. The chain combines TRBV19 with TRBJ2-7; D perhaps matches TRBD1 (5 bases). Sequencing was carried out using memory CD8+ T cells sorted from blood. Subset specified: CD45RO+ cells pooled with CCR7-negative TemRA cells. The CDR3, as DNA: TGTGCCAGTAGTGTAAGATCAGGGTTCGACGAGCAGTACTTC. It yields the protein CASSVRSGFDEQYF.